The 2 T cell receptor beta chains below were found in one sample sequenced in a study of cytomegalovirus exposure and HLA in healthy donors. PCR primers comprised 60 Vbeta and 13 Jbeta primers. The data were produced by immunoSEQ multiplex PCR, yet TCRdb's version contains in-frame clones alone and is incomplete. The sample has 150,000 to 200,000 clones; over 60% are singletons. Material: PBMCs. These receptors were collected from a girl aged 5 to 17 in good health and CMV-seronegative.

V gene TRBV5-5 combines with J gene TRBJ2-2; unclear D gene. The length of the CDR3 is 15 residues. Germline lookup yields CDR1 SGHKS and CDR2 YYEKEE (reference sequence). Trimming pared 1 base from V and 3 bases from J, leaving 10 bases between. As DNA, the CDR3 is TGTGCCAGCAGCTTGCGTCAGGCAGACACCGGGGAGCTGTTTTTT. Protein sequence: CASSLRQADTGELFF.

The chain combines TRBV6-5 with TRBJ2-7; 8 nucleotides match TRBD2. J was trimmed by 2 bases and V by 7 bases; bases with no gene match: 4. Germline CDR1 and CDR2: MNHEY and SVGAGI. The CDR3 has 13 residues. Here the CDR3 reads CASNIAGTYEQYF. The CDR3 DNA follows: TGTGCCAGCAACATAGCGGGAACCTACGAGCAGTACTTC.